The 29 T cell receptor beta chains presented below share a single source sample, sequenced in a study of T cells in women clearing cervical HPV infection. The protocol was immunoSEQ multiplex PCR, while the TCRdb copy is restricted to in-frame clones and leaves out a portion. The ten most abundant clones cover roughly 7.2% of a sample with tens of thousands of clones. Sequencing input: blood buffy coat. Receptors originate from a woman between 18 and 70 years old with a cervical HPV16 infection that either progressed to CIN3+ or cleared (not recorded which).

On this clone itself: The CDR3 goes on 3 residues after the read ends, and that part is filled in from the germline J gene. The V and J genes are TRBV29-1 and TRBJ1-2, with D possibly TRBD1 on 5 matching bases. V lost 5 bases, J lost 1 base, and 8 bases lay in between. This CDR3 is 12 amino acids long. Germline V gives CDR1 SQVTM, CDR2 ANQGSEA. The CDR3 bases that were read are TGCAGCGTTCTTGACAGTAACTATGGC. This encodes CSVLDSNYG. Given in full, the CDR3 is CSVLDSNYGYTF.

A word on this clone: The sequenced fragment ends 3 residues before the CDR3 boundary, so the rest is inferred from the germline J gene. The J gene is TRBJ2-3, the V gene TRBV4-1; D remains ambiguous. This CDR3 has 14 amino acids. V was trimmed by 1 base and J by 1 base, leaving 6 bases between them. Germline lookup yields CDR1 MGHRA and CDR2 YSYEKL. The sequenced part of the CDR3 DNA is TGCGCCAGCAGCCAAGTCCTCGGCACAGATACG. Its protein product is CASSQVLGTDT. The complete CDR3 sequence is CASSQVLGTDTQYF.

On this clone itself: From the germline J gene comes the end of the CDR3, since the read stops 3 residues before it. The chain links TRBV20-1 to TRBJ2-3, with 7 bases matching TRBD1. The CDR3 sequence is 15 residues long. In germline, CDR1 is DFQATT, CDR2 SNEGSKA (reference sequence). J gave up 2 bases and V 3 bases, and 8 bases lay outside the gene matches. Partial CDR3 DNA: TGCAGTGCTAGGCCCACTCAGGGGGACACAGATACG. Translation: CSARPTQGDTDT. The full-length CDR3 reads as CSARPTQGDTDTQYF.

As to this clone: Coverage ceases 3 residues before the CDR3 finishes, and the germline J gene fills in the end. The rearrangement links TRBV5-1 to TRBJ1-1, with D tentatively TRBD1 (5 bases). The V gene's germline CDR1 is SGHRS and CDR2 YFSETQ. This CDR3 has 14 residues. Trimming stripped 6 bases from V and 0 bases from J, with 12 bases between. The part of the CDR3 DNA that was read is TGCGCCAGCAAGACCCAGGACATGAACACTGAA. Protein: CASKTQDMNTE. The CDR3 reads in full as CASKTQDMNTEAFF.

Comments on this clone: The read terminates 3 residues ahead of where the CDR3 ends, so the germline J gene completes it. The J gene is TRBJ1-1, the V gene TRBV5-6; D is uncertain. From germline, CDR1 is SGHDT and CDR2 YYEEEE. With 4 bases removed from V and 4 bases from J, the gap between germline ends came to 17 bases. The CDR3 is 15 residues long. CDR3 DNA, as far as it was read: TGTGCCAGCAGCCCCGGCGAGTCAAAGGGCACTGAA. Translating it yields CASSPGESKGTE. In full, the CDR3 is CASSPGESKGTEAFF.

Remarks on this clone: The read ends 3 residues early relative to the CDR3; the germline J gene fills the gap. This sample also contains other DNA sequences that code for the same CDR3. The rearrangement uses TRBV6-2 or TRBV6-3 and TRBJ2-1; D possibly corresponds to TRBD2 (5 bases). CDR3 length: 15 amino acids. Germline CDR1 reads MNHEY; CDR2 reads SVGEGT. Trimming pared 2 bases from V and 0 bases from J, leaving 8 bases between. CDR3 region: CASSYRGPSYNEQFF. Partial CDR3 DNA: TGTGCCAGCAGTTACCGGGGTCCCTCCTACAATGAG.

Comments on this clone: The read stops 3 residues short of the end of the CDR3; the missing end is completed from the germline J gene. The chain recombines TRBV20-1 with TRBJ2-3, with 13 positions matching TRBD2. Germline V lookup: CDR1 DFQATT, CDR2 SNEGSKA (reference sequence). This CDR3 is 15 amino acids long. The CDR3 is CSAPGLAGVRETQYF. The CDR3 bases that were read are TGCAGTGCCCCTGGACTAGCGGGGGTCAGGGAGACG.

For this clone: The CDR3 end lies 3 residues beyond the end of the read and is filled in from the germline J gene. The chain uses TRBV5-1 and TRBJ2-2; D may be TRBD1 (6 bases). The germline CDR1 and CDR2 sequences are SGHRS and YFSETQ. The CDR3 consists of 15 residues. The ends were cut back, 0 bases at V and 2 bases at J, with 8 bases in the middle. The sequenced part of the CDR3 DNA is TGCGCCAGCAGCTTGGAGGGACACAACACCGGGGAG. As protein: CASSLEGHNTGE. In full, the CDR3 reads CASSLEGHNTGELFF.

On this clone: The CDR3 end lies 3 residues beyond the end of the read and is filled in from the germline J gene. This rearrangement joins TRBV20-1 to TRBJ2-3; 11 nucleotides agree with TRBD2. Trimming cost V 0 bases and J 0 bases; bases outside gene matches: 5. Per germline, CDR1 DFQATT and CDR2 SNEGSKA (reference sequence). CDR3 length equals 17 residues. CDR3: CSARDLRLAGSTDTQYF. The CDR3 bases that were read are TGCAGTGCTAGAGACCTCCGACTAGCGGGGAGCACAGATACG.

Note on this clone: The missing CDR3 end, 3 residues past where the read stops, is filled in from the germline J gene. The chain is built from TRBV7-9 and TRBJ1-1; tentatively, D is TRBD1 (6 bases). The CDR3 sequence is 15 residues long. The germline V gene encodes CDR1 SEHNR and CDR2 FQNEAQ (reference sequence). CDR3 amino acids: CASSLGWDKTYEAFF. Incomplete CDR3 DNA: TGTGCCAGCAGCCTAGGTTGGGACAAAACCTACGAG.

About this clone itself: With the read ending 3 residues before the CDR3 end, the germline J gene is used to fill in that end. The chain is built from TRBV7-2 and TRBJ2-7; no clear D. The V and J ends lost 7 bases and 5 bases respectively, with 15 bases between them. The CDR3 runs to 13 residues. Germline assignment: CDR1 SGHTA and CDR2 FQGNSA. The CDR3 here is CASTPRNIHEQYF. The CDR3 bases that were read are TGTGCCAGCACCCCACGAAACATCCACGAG.

A word on this clone: The read ends 3 residues shy of where the CDR3 ends; the end is completed using the germline J gene. The chain combines TRBV6-2 or TRBV6-3 with TRBJ2-3; 8 nucleotides align to TRBD2. CDR1 is MNHEY and CDR2 is SVGEGT in the germline V gene. The CDR3 loop spans 12 amino acids. The CDR3 sequence: CASSLELAAQYF. The covered CDR3 bases are TGTGCCAGCAGTTTGGAACTAGCGGCG.

Concerning this clone: The read halts 3 residues ahead of the CDR3 end, with the missing end drawn from the germline J gene. The genes are TRBV5-1 and TRBJ2-4, with D perhaps TRBD1 (6 bases). Germline V gives CDR1 SGHRS, CDR2 YFSETQ. V shed 0 bases and J shed 4 bases, with 8 bases lying between them. This CDR3 is built from 14 residues. CDR3 DNA, as far as it was read: TGCGCCAGCAGCTTGGGAGGGGGAAAAAACATT. This codes for CASSLGGGKNI. The complete CDR3 protein is CASSLGGGKNIQYF.

The chain's CDR3 is CASRGQENTGELFF. The sequenced part of the CDR3 DNA is TGTGCCAGCAGAGGACAGGAGAACACCGGGGAG. The chain has TRBV6-4 and TRBJ2-2; 7 bases match TRBD1. The CDR3 end is not reached by the read, which stops 3 residues before it; the germline J gene fills it in. CDR1 is MRHNA and CDR2 is SNTAGT in the germline V gene. This CDR3 contains 14 residues. J lost 1 base, V lost 6 bases, and 2 bases had no gene match.

Worth noting for this clone: The read comes to an end 3 residues before the CDR3 does, leaving the germline J gene to fill in the end. The rearrangement links TRBV2 to TRBJ1-3, with D unresolved. Germline V lookup: CDR1 SNHLY, CDR2 FYNNEI. The CDR3 extends over 13 amino acids. V lost 5 bases, J lost 0 bases, and 5 bases lay in between. The CDR3 DNA, read in part, is TGTGCCAGCAGTAGGGCCTCTGGAAACACC. Residues: CASSRASGNT. The CDR3 reads in full as CASSRASGNTIYF.

Notes on this clone: The sequence runs out 3 residues before the end of the CDR3; the remainder is reconstructed from the germline J gene. The chain recombines TRBV7-2 with TRBJ1-2, with D possibly matching TRBD1 (5 bases). The CDR3 is made up of 15 amino acids. Germline CDR1 reads SGHTA; CDR2 reads FQGNSA. The part of the CDR3 DNA that was read is TGTGCCAGCAGCTTAGGCGGGGGGAGGACCTACGAC. This codes for CASSLGGGRTYD. The full CDR3 is CASSLGGGRTYDYTF.

To note about this clone: Read sequence stops 3 residues before the CDR3 end, and the germline J gene provides the missing end. The gene calls are TRBV11-2 and TRBJ2-5; D may be TRBD1 (6 bases). Deletions cut 6 bases from V and 2 bases from J, with 16 bases between. Germline-derived CDR1 and CDR2 are SGHAT and FQNNGV. The CDR3 has 15 residues. This chain's CDR3 is CASSVSRGSQETQYF. CDR3 DNA, as far as it was read: TGTGCCAGCAGTGTCAGCAGGGGTAGTCAAGAGACC.

Note on this clone: The read gets to within 3 residues of the CDR3 end, and the germline J gene fills in the rest. This chain connects TRBV12-3 or TRBV12-4 to TRBJ1-4; 7 bases are a match to TRBD1. V was pared by 7 bases and J by 4 bases, with 9 bases of the junction left unmatched. The CDR3 loop spans 15 amino acids. The sequenced part of the CDR3 DNA is TGTGCCAGCAAACCCTCGGGACAGAATAATGAAAAA. Residues: CASKPSGQNNEK. The whole CDR3 protein is CASKPSGQNNEKLFF.

Regarding this clone: The read terminates 3 residues ahead of where the CDR3 ends, so the germline J gene completes it. V and J are TRBV5-6 and TRBJ1-5; tentatively, D is TRBD1 (6 bases). Germline V gene data show CDR1 as SGHDT and CDR2 as YYEEEE. Trimming took 4 bases from V and 7 from J, leaving 12 bases between them. CDR3 length: 13 amino acids. This CDR3 is CASSPRQGQPQHF. Incomplete CDR3 DNA: TGTGCCAGCAGCCCCCGCCAGGGGCAGCCC.

Points on this clone: The CDR3 extends 3 residues past the end of the read, so its final part is completed from the germline J gene. This chain connects TRBV2 to TRBJ2-3, with TRBD2 matching over 11 bases. Germline loops: CDR1 SNHLY, CDR2 FYNNEI. The CDR3 spans 14 residues. With V trimmed by 6 bases and J by 3 bases, 2 bases remained unmatched. CDR3 region: CASSRLAGTDTQYF. Incomplete CDR3 DNA: TGTGCCAGCAGCAGACTAGCGGGGACAGATACG.

In the case of this clone: Read sequence stops 3 residues before the CDR3 end, and the germline J gene provides the missing end. The chain joins TRBV18 to TRBJ2-7; D may be TRBD2 (6 bases). Germline values: CDR1 KGHSH, CDR2 LQKENI. V was trimmed by 5 bases and J by 3 bases, leaving 11 bases between them. The CDR3 is 13 amino acids. The sequenced part of the CDR3 DNA is TGTGCCAGCTCAGGGGACTCCGACTACGAG. Protein sequence: CASSGDSDYE. The CDR3 as a whole reads CASSGDSDYEQYF.

Concerning this clone: The CDR3 is cut off 3 residues early in the read; its end comes from the germline J gene. The chain uses TRBV7-9 and TRBJ1-4, with TRBD1 matching over 7 bases. The CDR3 is 15 residues long. Germline loops: CDR1 SEHNR, CDR2 FQNEAQ (reference sequence). Trimming at V came to 4 bases and at J to 7 bases, leaving 9 bases not matched to a gene. The CDR3 sequence: CASSSGQAKGEKLFF. The sequenced CDR3 bases are TGTGCCAGCAGCTCCGGACAGGCCAAGGGTGAAAAA.

Concerning this clone: The observed sequence ends 3 residues before the CDR3 terminus, with the missing tail filled in from the germline J gene. The J gene is TRBJ2-1, the V gene TRBV9; 9 bases are a match to TRBD1. Per germline, CDR1 SGDLS and CDR2 YYNGEE. V lost 0 bases, J lost 8 bases, and 12 bases stayed unmatched. The CDR3 runs to 17 residues. Here the CDR3 reads CASSVEGTGRPTDEQFF. The sequenced CDR3 bases are TGTGCCAGCAGCGTAGAGGGGACAGGGAGGCCCACGGATGAG.

With respect to this clone: The CDR3 extends 3 residues past the end of the read, so its final part is completed from the germline J gene. The chain has TRBV7-2 and TRBJ1-2; D is uncertain. V lost 5 bases to trimming and J lost 4 bases, with 14 bases between them. The CDR3 runs 14 residues. Per the germline V gene, CDR1 is SGHTA and CDR2 is FQGNSA. The CDR3: CASSLLRGPYGYTF. CDR3 DNA (partial): TGTGCCAGCAGCCTCCTGAGAGGCCCCTATGGC.

The CDR3 region is CSTATGQGRNSPLHF. The covered CDR3 bases are TGCAGTACTGCGACGGGACAGGGACGTAATTCACCC. The gene calls are TRBV20-1 and TRBJ1-6, with 9 bases lining up with TRBD1. The read stops 3 residues short of the end of the CDR3; the missing end is completed from the germline J gene. Per germline, CDR1 DFQATT and CDR2 SNEGSKA (reference sequence). This CDR3 has 15 residues. V was clipped by 8 bases and J by 6 bases; unmatched bases: 11.

As concerns this clone: Sequencing ends 3 residues short of the CDR3 end; the germline J gene provides the rest. The chain has TRBV6-1 and TRBJ2-7, with a possible D match to TRBD2 (7 bases). The V end was cut by 5 bases, the J end by 1 base, with 15 bases between. CDR3 length equals 15 residues. Germline lookup yields CDR1 MNHNS and CDR2 SASEGT. The CDR3: CASSQGGGQSYEQYF. The covered CDR3 bases are TGTGCCAGCAGTCAAGGGGGGGGACAATCCTACGAG.

To note about this clone: Coverage ceases 3 residues before the CDR3 finishes, and the germline J gene fills in the end. The chain combines TRBV5-1 with TRBJ2-1; 13 positions match TRBD2. The CDR3 runs 18 residues. V lost 4 bases, J lost 1 base, and 8 bases stayed unmatched. Germline lookup yields CDR1 SGHRS and CDR2 YFSETQ. This CDR3 is CASSSNPGLAGSYNEQFF. CDR3 bases read: TGCGCCAGCAGCAGTAATCCGGGACTAGCGGGGTCCTACAATGAG.

Of note for this clone: The CDR3 is cut off 3 residues early in the read; its end comes from the germline J gene. The chain is built from TRBV6-1 and TRBJ2-7; the match to TRBD2 covers 7 bases. Germline V gives CDR1 MNHNS, CDR2 SASEGT. Losses at the gene ends were 4 bases for V and 3 bases for J; bases not matched to a gene: 3. The CDR3 totals 13 residues. The CDR3 DNA, read in part, is TGTGCCAGCAGTGCCGGACTAGTCTACGAG. It encodes CASSAGLVYE. The full-length CDR3 reads as CASSAGLVYEQYF.

Turning to this clone: The CDR3 goes on 3 residues after the read ends, and that part is filled in from the germline J gene. The chain has TRBV4-1 and TRBJ1-3, with a weak D call TRBD1 (6 bases). The CDR3 runs to 17 residues. The V end lost 0 bases, the J end lost 3 bases, and 15 bases lay between the germline ends. The germline V gene has CDR1 MGHRA and CDR2 YSYEKL. CDR3 bases read: TGCGCCAGCAGCCAAGATCAAGGGGGTATGGGTGGAAACACC. Translated: CASSQDQGGMGGNT. The entire CDR3 protein reads CASSQDQGGMGGNTIYF.